At least ten counts were recorded for the clone carrying this TCR beta chain. Researchers amplified the TCR beta CDR3 regions from RNA transcripts. HTBI primers were employed in a first-round RT-PCR of the TCR CDR3. TCRdb re-analysed the multiplex PCR reads in MiXCR, keeping a single row per CDR3 protein. The table shows some 440,000 distinct CDR3 sequences, with 15% to 18% occurring only once. Thyroid ultrasound, orbital computed tomography, clinical symptoms, and serum thyroxine and TRAb underpinned diagnoses. The data originate from a study of T cells in Graves' hyperthyroidism and ophthalmopathy. The germline CDR1 and CDR2 sequences are DFQATT and SNEGSKA (reference sequence). The V end was cut by 1 base, the J end by 7 bases, with 7 bases between. The CDR3 contains 12 residues.

Sequencing was done on a sample of blood. The chain couples TRBV20-1 to TRBJ1-4; D gene unclear. This clonotype was obtained from a woman between 18 and 29 years old with Graves' hyperthyroidism. The CDR3 DNA follows: TGCAGTGCTAGAGGGATGGGTGAAAAACTGTTTTTT. The encoded protein is CSARGMGEKLFF.